This T cell receptor beta chain was recorded in a study of a mutant IDH1 vaccine in newly diagnosed glioma. Background on the study: Patients under treatment included 62.5% males and 37.5% females and had a mean age of around 40 years. Former treatment meant radiotherapy, temozolomide, or both; the majority had gotten both. Regarding the study as a whole: There were vaccine-induced immune responses in 90% to 95% of the patients.

The CDR3 has 16 residues. CDR1 and CDR2 (germline): SEHNR, FQNEAQ (reference sequence). Time point of the sample: baseline, week 1 (first vaccination visit). Sample treatment: pre-vaccination baseline after standard-of-care therapy. The donor cohort comprised cases of new WHO grade 3 or 4 IDH1-mutant, ATRX-lost astrocytoma. On this clone: Its antigen remains unknown. Its ends do not fully match the called genes, so a read error is possible.

Some clones are missing from TCRdb's copy, which holds only in-frame ones; the method was immunoSEQ multiplex PCR. This table holds around 63,000 clones, 91% found once. This specimen was PBMCs, taken from a glioma patient treated with radiotherapy, temozolomide or both. This TCR came from a man between 45 and 60 years old with glioma. The gene calls are TRBV7-9 and TRBJ2-7, with D maybe TRBD2 (6 bases). The CDR3 is CASSLWAGEEARQPEF. The DNA for the CDR3 is TGTGCCAGCAGCTTATGGGCCGGGGAGGAAGCTAGGCAACCAGAGTTC.